These 25 T cell receptor beta chains originate from one sample sequenced in a study of cytomegalovirus exposure and HLA in healthy donors. It was with 60 Vbeta and 13 Jbeta primers that the PCR ran. The table came from immunoSEQ multiplex PCR; TCRdb's copy has only in-frame clones and leaves some out. This sample has approximately 150,000 clones, with roughly 80% found just once. Sequencing used PBMCs. The origin of the receptors is a man aged 18 to 29 in good health and CMV-seronegative.

The rearrangement links TRBV5-1 to TRBJ1-2; D remains ambiguous. The CDR3 has 12 amino acids. V was trimmed by 2 bases and J by 6 bases, leaving 8 bases between them. Germline V gives CDR1 SGHRS, CDR2 YFSETQ. CDR3: CASSFSGDGYTF. In DNA, the CDR3 is TGCGCCAGCAGCTTCTCCGGGGATGGCTACACCTTC.

This clone was counted once. The chain couples TRBV9 to TRBJ2-5; TRBD1 agrees at 7 bases. Germline V gene data show CDR1 as SGDLS and CDR2 as YYNGEE. Trimming cost V 3 bases and J 4 bases; bases outside gene matches: 6. The length of the CDR3 is 14 residues. The CDR3 loop reads CASSETGWGETQYF. The DNA of the CDR3 is TGTGCCAGCAGCGAGACAGGGTGGGGAGAGACCCAGTACTTC.

V gene TRBV5-1 combines with J gene TRBJ1-1; D ambiguous. Germline CDR1 is SGHRS and CDR2 is YFSETQ. Trimming removed 4 bases at V and 8 bases at J, with 9 bases between. There are 11 residues in the CDR3. CDR3 in amino acids: CASSLSLEAFF. CDR3 coding DNA: TGCGCCAGCAGCCTGTCCCTAGAAGCTTTCTTT. Drawing the rest from reference TRBV5-1 and TRBJ1-1, the complete variable domain is KAGVTQTPRYLIKTRGQQVTLSCSPISGHRSVSWYQQTPGQGLQFLFEYFSETQRNKGNFPGRFSGRQFSNSRSEMNVSTLELGDSALYLCASSLSLEAFFGQGTRLTVV.

This chain joins TRBV14 and TRBJ2-7; TRBD1 matches at 8 bases. The CDR3 consists of 17 residues. Germline V gene lookup returns CDR1 SGHDN and CDR2 FVKESK. The V gene end was trimmed by 4 bases and the J gene end by 0 bases; junction bases not matched to a gene: 11. CDR3 sequence (DNA): TGTGCCAGCAGCCTAAGTGGACAGGGACGGTCCTCCTACGAGCAGTACTTC. This encodes CASSLSGQGRSSYEQYF.

The genes are TRBV6-6 and TRBJ1-5; 7 bases agree with TRBD1. V lost 2 bases and J lost 6; bases outside the gene matches: 4. This CDR3 has 14 amino acids. Germline CDR1 MNHNY, CDR2 SVGAGI (reference sequence). The CDR3 reads CASSYDTGVQPQHF. For the CDR3, the DNA is TGTGCCAGCAGTTACGATACAGGGGTTCAGCCCCAGCATTTT.

V and J are TRBV5-1 and TRBJ2-2; a weak D match, TRBD2 (5 bases). Germline lookup yields CDR1 SGHRS and CDR2 YFSETQ. Trimming removed 0 bases from V and 4 bases from J, with 7 bases in between. CDR3 length equals 14 residues. The CDR3, as DNA: TGCGCCAGCAGCTTGGCCGGAGGCACCGGGGAGCTGTTTTTT. Translation: CASSLAGGTGELFF.

The chain recombines TRBV18 with TRBJ1-1, with a possible D match to TRBD1 (5 bases). Germline V lookup: CDR1 KGHSH, CDR2 LQKENI. Trimming took 3 bases from V and 1 from J, leaving 15 bases between them. This CDR3 region has 16 residues. The CDR3 is CASSPRLGARNTEAFF. Here the CDR3 DNA reads TGTGCCAGCTCACCCCGTTTAGGGGCCAGGAACACTGAAGCTTTCTTT.

V usage is TRBV19 and J usage is TRBJ1-6; TRBD1 aligns across 7 bases. The CDR3 has 14 amino acids. V lost 4 bases to trimming and J lost 10 bases; unmatched junction nucleotides: 7. CDR1 and CDR2 from the germline V gene are LNHDA and SQIVND (reference sequence). CDR3 loop: CASSNDRAGSPLHF. As DNA, the CDR3 is TGTGCCAGTAGTAACGACAGGGCGGGGTCACCCCTCCACTTT.

This sequence joins TRBV19 and TRBJ1-2, with D hard to call. Per germline, CDR1 LNHDA and CDR2 SQIVND (reference sequence). The CDR3 contains 14 residues. The ends were cut back, 6 bases at V and 0 bases at J, with 11 bases in the middle. This CDR3 is CASRVTGANYGYTF. In DNA form, the CDR3 reads TGTGCCAGTAGAGTCACGGGAGCTAACTATGGCTACACCTTC.

This chain joins TRBV4-3 and TRBJ1-4, with TRBD1 as a possible D gene (5 bases). This CDR3 is built from 14 residues. The V end was cut by 3 bases, the J end by 6 bases, with 11 bases between. CDR1 is LGHNA, CDR2 YSLEER, per germline. The CDR3 here is CASSQGGRDEKLFF. For the CDR3, the DNA is TGCGCCAGCAGCCAGGGGGGACGGGATGAAAAACTGTTTTTT.

The rearrangement joins TRBV9 to TRBJ2-5; the D gene is possibly TRBD1 (5 bases). The CDR3 extends over 15 amino acids. CDR1 SGDLS and CDR2 YYNGEE come from the germline V gene. Trimming stripped 0 bases from V and 2 bases from J, with 11 bases between. The CDR3 DNA sequence: TGTGCCAGCAGCGTAGGACAGACCGGTCAAGAGACCCAGTACTTC. It translates to CASSVGQTGQETQYF.

This sequence joins TRBV5-4 and TRBJ1-3, with no clear D. This CDR3 region has 15 residues. CDR1 is SGHNT and CDR2 is YYREEE in the germline V gene (reference sequence). V lost 0 bases and J lost 0, with 7 bases in between. The CDR3 loop is CASSLAGYSGNTIYF. The CDR3 DNA is TGTGCCAGCAGCTTGGCGGGTTACTCTGGAAACACCATATATTTT.

The J gene is TRBJ1-2, the V gene TRBV19, with TRBD1 matching 8 bases. CDR3 size: 14 residues. Trimming at V came to 4 bases and at J to 8 bases, leaving 9 bases not matched to a gene. From germline, CDR1 is LNHDA and CDR2 SQIVND (reference sequence). DNA for the CDR3: TGTGCCAGTAGTACCCCATCGACAGGGGAAGGCTACACCTTC. This translates into CASSTPSTGEGYTF.

This sequence joins TRBV15 and TRBJ1-6; D might be TRBD1 (6 bases). The CDR3 spans 15 residues. The germline V gene encodes CDR1 LNHNV and CDR2 YYDKDF (reference sequence). Trimming pared 3 bases from V and 9 bases from J, leaving 15 bases between. The CDR3 sequence: CATSSGGRMFSPLHF. In nucleotides, the CDR3 is TGTGCCACCAGCAGTGGGGGCAGGATGTTTTCACCCCTCCACTTT.

The chain has TRBV27 and TRBJ1-5; 12 bases match TRBD1. Looked up from germline, CDR1 is MNHEY and CDR2 is SMNVEV (reference sequence). V gave up 6 bases and J gave up 6 bases; unmatched junction bases: 3. The CDR3 has 14 residues. CDR3 coding DNA: TGTGCCAGCAGGGGGACAGGGGGCTTTCAGCCCCAGCATTTT. Its protein product is CASRGTGGFQPQHF.

The sample holds one count of this clone. The chain has TRBV7-8 and TRBJ2-2; D gene unclear. Looked up from germline, CDR1 is SGHVS and CDR2 is FQNEAQ. Trimming shortened V by 5 bases and J by 1 base, and 11 bases separated the two germline ends. The CDR3 is 15 residues long. CDR3 protein: CASSPGQLNTGELFF. DNA for the CDR3: TGTGCCAGCAGCCCTGGGCAGCTGAACACCGGGGAGCTGTTTTTT.

V and J are TRBV18 and TRBJ2-5; 9 bases fit TRBD1. Germline V gene lookup returns CDR1 KGHSH and CDR2 LQKENI. The V segment lost 0 bases and the J segment 5 bases; nucleotides outside the gene matches: 4. The CDR3 covers 15 residues. The CDR3, as DNA: TGTGCCAGCTCACCACCGGGACAGGGTTTCGAGACCCAGTACTTC. Protein product: CASSPPGQGFETQYF.

This clone was detected only once. The chain is built from TRBV28 and TRBJ1-5, with D possibly being TRBD1 (5 bases). The CDR3 spans 16 residues. V was clipped by 8 bases and J by 2 bases, with 19 bases between them. CDR1 is MDHEN and CDR2 is SYDVKM in the germline V gene. The CDR3: CASSPLDPGGNQPQHF. The DNA for the CDR3 is TGTGCCAGCTCCCCCCTTGACCCGGGGGGCAATCAGCCCCAGCATTTT.

The chain recombines TRBV6-1 with TRBJ2-4, with TRBD2 identical over 14 bases. V lost 3 bases and J lost 15; bases outside the gene matches: 13. CDR3 size: 16 residues. Germline loops: CDR1 MNHNS, CDR2 SASEGT. The CDR3 bases are TGTGCCAGCAGTGACACCGGGACTAGCGGGAGACTTTCGTTGTACTTC. Its translation is CASSDTGTSGRLSLYF.

This chain uses TRBV7-8 with TRBJ2-7; 9 nucleotides line up with TRBD2. The germline V gene has CDR1 SGHVS and CDR2 FQNEAQ. This CDR3 is 16 amino acids long. With V trimmed by 5 bases and J by 6 bases, 14 bases remained unmatched. CDR3 loop: CASSPRGAGGWAEQYF. The CDR3 DNA follows: TGTGCCAGCAGCCCCAGGGGAGCGGGAGGTTGGGCCGAGCAGTACTTC.

The V and J genes are TRBV28 and TRBJ2-1; the match to TRBD2 covers 8 bases. The germline CDR1 and CDR2 sequences are MDHEN and SYDVKM. This CDR3 has 16 amino acids. V dropped 6 bases and J dropped 3; count of bases not matched to a gene: 10. This CDR3 is CASRPAGTRHYNEQFF. For the CDR3, the DNA is TGTGCCAGCAGGCCCGCCGGGACTAGACACTACAATGAGCAGTTCTTC.

The chain joins TRBV10-3 to TRBJ2-6, with D maybe TRBD1 (6 bases). CDR3 length: 15 amino acids. Germline V CDR1 and CDR2: ENHRY, SYGVKD. Trimming cost V 6 bases and J 2 bases, with 11 bases left between them. The CDR3 DNA reads as TGTGCCATCAGGGGATGGACAGCTGGGGCCAACGTCCTGACTTTC. Translated: CAIRGWTAGANVLTF.

The table lists this clone with a count of one. The chain uses TRBV18 and TRBJ1-5, with D possibly TRBD1 on 6 matching bases. The CDR3 spans 16 residues. Germline CDR1 is KGHSH and CDR2 is LQKENI. V was cut by 3 bases and J by 0 bases, with 12 bases left in between. In nucleotides, the CDR3 is TGTGCCAGCTCACCTTCACAGGGCCATAGCAATCAGCCCCAGCATTTT. Protein product: CASSPSQGHSNQPQHF. The whole variable domain, filled in from reference TRBV18 and TRBJ1-5, reads NAGVMQNPRHLVRRRGQEARLRCSPMKGHSHVYWYRQLPEEGLKFMVYLQKENIIDESGMPKERFSAEFPKEGPSILRIQQVVRGDSAAYFCASSPSQGHSNQPQHFGDGTRLSIL.

The V gene is TRBV15, the J gene TRBJ2-1; 8 bases are shared with TRBD2. CDR1 is LNHNV and CDR2 is YYDKDF in the germline V gene (reference sequence). This CDR3 is 15 amino acids long. V gave up 5 bases and J gave up 5 bases; unmatched junction bases: 8. CDR3 DNA: TGTGCCACCAGCCTCGGGACTAGTAGAGACAATGAGCAGTTCTTC. Translating gives CATSLGTSRDNEQFF.

The chain couples TRBV30 to TRBJ2-1, with D perhaps TRBD1 (6 bases). Deletions cut 3 bases from V and 10 bases from J, with 16 bases between. The CDR3 consists of 13 residues. The V gene's germline CDR1 is GTSNPN and CDR2 SVGIG (reference sequence). CDR3 region: CAWSWTVRGEQFF. In DNA form, the CDR3 reads TGTGCCTGGAGCTGGACTGTAAGGGGGGAGCAGTTCTTC.